The clone carrying this T cell receptor (beta chain) has at least ten counts. What it binds is unknown. This sample was included in a study of T cells after yellow fever vaccination. V was clipped by 6 bases and J by 2 bases, with 11 bases between them. The CDR3 runs to 13 residues. Germline assignment: CDR1 SGHTA and CDR2 FQGNSA. The 5'RACE template-switching step produced TCR cDNA and added a universal primer site and UMIs. Each CDR3 protein is one row after TCRdb ran MiXCR on the 5' RACE reads. Among about 320,000 distinct CDR3 sequences listed, 3.5% to 4.5% were seen once. Study-level findings and limits: Contamination by abundant bulk-population clonotypes could be present in FACS-sorted repertoires. Booster sampling recovered most clones from primary vaccination (96% CD4, approximately 88% CD8).

This receptor was identified in a man younger than 35 who received the YFV17D yellow fever vaccine. Sample: PBMCs, taken 15 days after the yellow fever booster vaccination. This chain uses TRBV7-2 with TRBJ2-7; a weak D match, TRBD2 (5 bases). The CDR3 coding sequence is TGTGCCAGCAGTCCCAGAGGGACCTACGAGCAGTACTTC. Its protein is CASSPRGTYEQYF.